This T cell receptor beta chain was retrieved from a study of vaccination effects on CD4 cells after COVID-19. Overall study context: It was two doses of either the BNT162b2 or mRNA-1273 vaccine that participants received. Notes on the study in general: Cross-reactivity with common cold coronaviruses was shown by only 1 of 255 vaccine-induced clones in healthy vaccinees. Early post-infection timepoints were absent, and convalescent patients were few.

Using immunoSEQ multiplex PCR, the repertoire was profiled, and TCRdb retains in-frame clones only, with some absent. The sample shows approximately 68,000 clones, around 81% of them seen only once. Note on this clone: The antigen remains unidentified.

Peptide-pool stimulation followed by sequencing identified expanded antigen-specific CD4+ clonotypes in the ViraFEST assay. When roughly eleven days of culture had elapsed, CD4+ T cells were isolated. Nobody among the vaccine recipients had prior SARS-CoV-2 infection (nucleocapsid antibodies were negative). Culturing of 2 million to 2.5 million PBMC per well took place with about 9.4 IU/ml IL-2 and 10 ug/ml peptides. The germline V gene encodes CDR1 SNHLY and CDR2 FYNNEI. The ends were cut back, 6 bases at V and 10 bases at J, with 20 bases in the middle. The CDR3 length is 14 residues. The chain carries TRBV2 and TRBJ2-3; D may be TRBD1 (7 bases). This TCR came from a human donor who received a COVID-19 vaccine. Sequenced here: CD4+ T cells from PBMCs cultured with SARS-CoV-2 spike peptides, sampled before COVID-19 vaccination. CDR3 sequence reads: CASRTTTQGGAQYF. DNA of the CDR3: TGTGCCAGCAGGACAACTACCCAGGGGGGCGCGCAGTATTTT.